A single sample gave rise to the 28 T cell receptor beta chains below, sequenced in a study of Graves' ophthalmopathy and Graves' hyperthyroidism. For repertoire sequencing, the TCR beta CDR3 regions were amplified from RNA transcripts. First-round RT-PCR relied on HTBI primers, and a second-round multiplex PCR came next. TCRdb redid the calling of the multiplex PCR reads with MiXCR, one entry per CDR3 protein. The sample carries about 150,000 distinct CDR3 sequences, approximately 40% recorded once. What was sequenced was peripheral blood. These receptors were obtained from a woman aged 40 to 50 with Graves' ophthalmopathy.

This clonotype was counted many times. DNA of the CDR3: TGTGCCAGCAACATTAACCCTGGGGGATCCCTCCACTTT. Translating gives CASNINPGGSLHF. The J gene is TRBJ1-6, the V gene TRBV6-1; TRBD1 is a possible D gene (5 bases). V was clipped by 7 bases and J by 14 bases, with 18 bases between them. The germline gives CDR1 MNHNS, CDR2 SASEGT. The CDR3 spans 13 residues.

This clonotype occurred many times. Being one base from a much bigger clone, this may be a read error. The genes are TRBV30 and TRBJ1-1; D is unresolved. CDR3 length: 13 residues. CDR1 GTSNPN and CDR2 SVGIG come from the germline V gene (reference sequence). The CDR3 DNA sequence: TGTGCCTGGACCAGATTAGAACTTACTGGAGCTTTCTTT. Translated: CAWTRLELTGAFF.

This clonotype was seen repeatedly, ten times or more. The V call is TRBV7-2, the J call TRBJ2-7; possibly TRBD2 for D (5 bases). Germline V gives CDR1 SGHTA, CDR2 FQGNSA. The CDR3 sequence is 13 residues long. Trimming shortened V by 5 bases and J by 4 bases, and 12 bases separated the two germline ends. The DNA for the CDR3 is TGTGCCAGCAGCCTGGAGGCGAAATACGAGCAGTACTTC. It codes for CASSLEAKYEQYF.

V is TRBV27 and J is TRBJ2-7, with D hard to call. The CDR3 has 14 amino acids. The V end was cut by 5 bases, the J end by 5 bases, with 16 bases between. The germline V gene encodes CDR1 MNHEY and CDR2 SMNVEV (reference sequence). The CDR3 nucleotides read TGTGCCAGCAGTCGCCAAGGGAAGGTCGACGAGCAGTACTTC. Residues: CASSRQGKVDEQYF.

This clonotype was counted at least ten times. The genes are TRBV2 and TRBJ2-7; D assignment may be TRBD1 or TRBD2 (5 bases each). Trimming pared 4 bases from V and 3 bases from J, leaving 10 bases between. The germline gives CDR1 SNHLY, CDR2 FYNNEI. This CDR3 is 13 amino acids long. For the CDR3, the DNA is TGTGCCAGCAGTGCGGGACGTAGCTACGAGCAGTACTTC. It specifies CASSAGRSYEQYF.

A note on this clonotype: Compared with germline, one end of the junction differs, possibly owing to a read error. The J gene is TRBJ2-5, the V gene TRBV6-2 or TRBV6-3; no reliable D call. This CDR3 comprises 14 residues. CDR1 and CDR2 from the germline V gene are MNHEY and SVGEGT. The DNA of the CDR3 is TGTGCCACCAGTGACTCTGCAGGTGTGGAGACCCAGTACTTC. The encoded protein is CATSDSAGVETQYF.

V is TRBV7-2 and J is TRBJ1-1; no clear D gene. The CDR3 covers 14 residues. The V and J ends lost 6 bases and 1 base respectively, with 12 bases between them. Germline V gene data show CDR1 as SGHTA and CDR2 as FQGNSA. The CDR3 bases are TGTGCCAGCAGTTCACATAAAAAGAACACTGAAGCTTTCTTT. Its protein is CASSSHKKNTEAFF. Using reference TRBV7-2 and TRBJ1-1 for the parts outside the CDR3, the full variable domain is GAGVSQSPSNKVTEKGKDVELRCDPISGHTALYWYRQSLGQGLEFLIYFQGNSAPDKSGLPSDRFSAERTGGSVSTLTIQRTQQEDSAVYLCASSSHKKNTEAFFGQGTRLTVV.

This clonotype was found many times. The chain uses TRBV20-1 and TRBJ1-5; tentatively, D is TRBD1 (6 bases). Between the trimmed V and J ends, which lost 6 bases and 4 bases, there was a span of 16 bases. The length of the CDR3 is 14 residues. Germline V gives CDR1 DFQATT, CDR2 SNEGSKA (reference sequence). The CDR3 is CSAGQGGGNQPQHF. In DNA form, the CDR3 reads TGCAGTGCCGGACAAGGGGGTGGGAATCAGCCCCAGCATTTT.

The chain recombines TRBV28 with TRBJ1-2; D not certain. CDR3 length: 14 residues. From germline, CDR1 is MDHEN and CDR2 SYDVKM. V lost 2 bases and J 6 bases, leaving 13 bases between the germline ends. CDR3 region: CASSLGGIGDGYTF. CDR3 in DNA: TGTGCCAGCAGTTTAGGTGGAATTGGCGATGGCTACACCTTC.

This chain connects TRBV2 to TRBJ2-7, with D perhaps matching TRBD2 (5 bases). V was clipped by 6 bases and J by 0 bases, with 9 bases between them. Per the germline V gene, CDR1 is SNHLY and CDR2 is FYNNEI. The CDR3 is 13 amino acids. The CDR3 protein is CASRVGSSYEQYF. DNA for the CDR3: TGTGCCAGCAGAGTGGGGAGCTCCTACGAGCAGTACTTC.

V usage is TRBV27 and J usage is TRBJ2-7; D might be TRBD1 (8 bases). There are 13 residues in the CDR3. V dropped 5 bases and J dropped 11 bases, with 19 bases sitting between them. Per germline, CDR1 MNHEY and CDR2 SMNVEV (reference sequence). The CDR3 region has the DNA TGTGCCAGCAGTGCGGACAGGGAGGGAAAAAAGTACTTC. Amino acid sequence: CASSADREGKKYF.

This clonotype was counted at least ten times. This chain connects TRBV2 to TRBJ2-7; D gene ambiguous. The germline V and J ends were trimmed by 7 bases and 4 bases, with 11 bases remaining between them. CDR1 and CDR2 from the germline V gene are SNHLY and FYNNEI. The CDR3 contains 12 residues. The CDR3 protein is CASNEQNYEQYF. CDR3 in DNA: TGTGCCAGCAACGAGCAGAATTACGAGCAGTACTTC.

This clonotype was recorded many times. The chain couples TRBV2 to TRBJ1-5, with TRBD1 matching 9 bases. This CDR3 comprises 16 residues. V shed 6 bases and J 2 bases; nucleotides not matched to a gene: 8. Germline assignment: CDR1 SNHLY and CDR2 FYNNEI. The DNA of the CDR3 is TGTGCCAGCAGGGGGGACAGGGCGATGCGCAATCAGCCCCAGCATTTT. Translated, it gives CASRGDRAMRNQPQHF. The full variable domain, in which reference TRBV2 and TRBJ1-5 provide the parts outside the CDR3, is EPEVTQTPSHQVTQMGQEVILRCVPISNHLYFYWYRQILGQKVEFLVSFYNNEISEKSEIFDDQFSVERPDGSNFTLKIRSTKLEDSAMYFCASRGDRAMRNQPQHFGDGTRLSIL.

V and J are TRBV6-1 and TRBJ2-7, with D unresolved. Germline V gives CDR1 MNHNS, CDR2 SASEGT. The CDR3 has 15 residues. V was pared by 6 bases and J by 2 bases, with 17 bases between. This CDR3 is CASRPSRAGPYEQYF. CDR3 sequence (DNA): TGTGCCAGCAGGCCGAGTCGGGCCGGCCCCTACGAGCAGTACTTC.

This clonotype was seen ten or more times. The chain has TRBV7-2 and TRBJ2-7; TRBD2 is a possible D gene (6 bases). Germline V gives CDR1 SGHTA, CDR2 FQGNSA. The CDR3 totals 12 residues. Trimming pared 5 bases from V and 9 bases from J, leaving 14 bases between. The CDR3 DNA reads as TGTGCCAGCAGCCCACGGACCGGGGGGCAGTACTTC. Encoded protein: CASSPRTGGQYF.

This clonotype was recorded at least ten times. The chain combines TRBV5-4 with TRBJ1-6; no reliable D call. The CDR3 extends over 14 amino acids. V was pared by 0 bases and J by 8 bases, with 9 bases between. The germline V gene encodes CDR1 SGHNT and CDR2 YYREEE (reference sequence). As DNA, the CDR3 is TGTGCCAGCAGCTTGGGACCCCCAGATTCACCCCTCCACTTT. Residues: CASSLGPPDSPLHF.

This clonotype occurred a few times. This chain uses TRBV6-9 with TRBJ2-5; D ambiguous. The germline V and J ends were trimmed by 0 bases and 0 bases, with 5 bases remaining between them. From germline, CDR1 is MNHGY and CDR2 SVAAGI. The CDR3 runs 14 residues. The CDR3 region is CASSYSKYQETQYF. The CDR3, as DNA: TGTGCCAGCAGTTATTCAAAGTACCAAGAGACCCAGTACTTC.

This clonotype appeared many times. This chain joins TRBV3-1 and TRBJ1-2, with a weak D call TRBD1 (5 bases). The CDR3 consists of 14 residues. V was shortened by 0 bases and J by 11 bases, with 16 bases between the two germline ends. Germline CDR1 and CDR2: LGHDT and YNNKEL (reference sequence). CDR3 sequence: CASSQDGAVFVYTF. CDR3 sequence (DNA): TGTGCCAGCAGCCAAGACGGGGCAGTCTTCGTTTACACCTTC.

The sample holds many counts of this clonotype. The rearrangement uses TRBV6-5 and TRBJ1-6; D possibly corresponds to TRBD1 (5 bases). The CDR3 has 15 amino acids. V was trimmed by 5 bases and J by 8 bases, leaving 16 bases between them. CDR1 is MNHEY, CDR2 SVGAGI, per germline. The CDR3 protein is CASSQGSGGDSPLHF. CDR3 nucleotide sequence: TGTGCCAGCAGTCAGGGATCGGGTGGTGATTCACCCCTCCACTTT.

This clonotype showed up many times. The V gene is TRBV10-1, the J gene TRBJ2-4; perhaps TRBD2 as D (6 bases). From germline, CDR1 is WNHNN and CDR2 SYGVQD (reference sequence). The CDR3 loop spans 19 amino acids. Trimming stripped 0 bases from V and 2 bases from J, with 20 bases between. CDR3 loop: CASSESIYGRRDPKNIQYF. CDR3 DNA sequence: TGCGCCAGCAGTGAGTCGATCTACGGGCGGAGGGATCCCAAAAACATTCAGTACTTC.

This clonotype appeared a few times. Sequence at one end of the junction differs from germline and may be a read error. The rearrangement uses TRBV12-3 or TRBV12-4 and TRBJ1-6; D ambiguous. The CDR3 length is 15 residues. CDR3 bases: TGTGCCACCAGTCGGCAATGGACGGAAAATTCACCCCTCCACTTT. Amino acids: CATSRQWTENSPLHF.

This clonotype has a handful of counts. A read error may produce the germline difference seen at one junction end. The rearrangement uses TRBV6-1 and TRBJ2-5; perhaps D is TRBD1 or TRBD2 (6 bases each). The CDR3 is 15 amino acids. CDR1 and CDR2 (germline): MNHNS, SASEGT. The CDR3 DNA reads TGTGCCAGCACTGAACAGGGAGGATCAGTGGAGACCCAGTACTTC. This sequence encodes CASTEQGGSVETQYF.

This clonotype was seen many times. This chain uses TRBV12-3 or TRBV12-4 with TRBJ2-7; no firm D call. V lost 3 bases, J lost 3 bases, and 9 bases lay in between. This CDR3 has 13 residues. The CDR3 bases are TGTGCCAGCAGTTTCTGGACCTTCTACGAGCAGTACTTC. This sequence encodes CASSFWTFYEQYF.

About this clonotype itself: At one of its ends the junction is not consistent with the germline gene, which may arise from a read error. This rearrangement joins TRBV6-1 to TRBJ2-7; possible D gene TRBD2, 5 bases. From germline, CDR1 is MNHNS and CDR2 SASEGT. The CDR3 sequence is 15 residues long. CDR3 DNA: TGTGCCAGCAGTCAAGCGGAGTATACCAACTACGAGCAGTACTTC. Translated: CASSQAEYTNYEQYF.

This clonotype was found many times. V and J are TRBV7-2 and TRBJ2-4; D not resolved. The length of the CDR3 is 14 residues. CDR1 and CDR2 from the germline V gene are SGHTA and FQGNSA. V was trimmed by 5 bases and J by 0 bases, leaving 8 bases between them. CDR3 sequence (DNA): TGTGCCAGCAGCACGAGCTTAGCCAAAAACATTCAGTACTTC. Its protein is CASSTSLAKNIQYF.

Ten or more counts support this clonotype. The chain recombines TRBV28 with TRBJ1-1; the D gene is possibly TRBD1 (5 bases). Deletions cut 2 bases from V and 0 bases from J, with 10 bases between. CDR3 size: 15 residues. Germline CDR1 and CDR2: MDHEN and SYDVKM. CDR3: CASSLQGGMNTEAFF. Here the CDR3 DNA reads TGTGCCAGCAGTTTACAGGGAGGAATGAACACTGAAGCTTTCTTT.

The CDR3 here is CASGGANGYEQYF. CDR3 nucleotides: TGTGCCAGCGGGGGTGCAAACGGCTACGAGCAGTACTTC. The gene calls are TRBV6-1 and TRBJ2-7; D may match TRBD1 or TRBD2 (5 bases each). Germline lookup yields CDR1 MNHNS and CDR2 SASEGT. Trimming stripped 8 bases from V and 3 bases from J, with 14 bases between. This CDR3 spans 13 amino acids.

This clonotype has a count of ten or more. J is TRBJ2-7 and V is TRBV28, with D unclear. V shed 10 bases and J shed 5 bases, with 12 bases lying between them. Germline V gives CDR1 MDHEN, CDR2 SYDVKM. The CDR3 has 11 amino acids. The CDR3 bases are TGTGCCACCTCATGGTACCACGAGCAGTACTTC. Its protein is CATSWYHEQYF.